This TCR beta chain was recovered during a study of blood T cells in healthy people across ages. This clonotype was found a few times. Its antigen is as yet unknown. PCR was performed a second time for roughly 7 to 12 cycles using a sample-barcoded 5' primer and a J-beta primer mix. Each TCR beta cDNA got a 12-nucleotide random molecular identifier. TCRdb re-analysed the 5' RACE reads in MiXCR, keeping a single row per CDR3 protein. The sample carries about 780,000 distinct CDR3 sequences, around 45% recorded once. General study results and limits: Diversity of TCR beta correlated strongly with naive T cell percentage. Older age went with lower TCR beta diversity per million T cells, in a roughly linear way. Diversity estimated from one million T cells was considered an underestimate.

Trimming left V 5 bases short and J 4 bases short, with 15 bases between. The CDR3 runs 16 residues. Germline CDR1 SGHTA, CDR2 FQGNSA. The rearrangement joins TRBV7-2 to TRBJ2-6; unclear D gene. The sequence derives from a man of 80 years or more in good health. The sequenced sample was blood. Here the CDR3 reads CASSRESFVGANVLTF. The CDR3 region has the DNA TGTGCCAGCAGCCGAGAGTCCTTCGTCGGGGCCAACGTCCTGACTTTC.